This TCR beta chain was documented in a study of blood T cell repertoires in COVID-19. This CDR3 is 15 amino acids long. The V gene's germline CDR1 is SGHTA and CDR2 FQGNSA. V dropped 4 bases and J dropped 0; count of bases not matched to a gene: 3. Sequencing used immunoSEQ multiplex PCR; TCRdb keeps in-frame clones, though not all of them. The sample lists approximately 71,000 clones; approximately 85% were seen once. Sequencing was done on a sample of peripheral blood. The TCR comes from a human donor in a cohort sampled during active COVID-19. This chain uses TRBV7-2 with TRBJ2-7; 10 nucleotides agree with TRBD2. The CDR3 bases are TGTGCCAGCAGCTCCAGCGGGGGGGCCTCCTACGAGCAGTACTTC. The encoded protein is CASSSSGGASYEQYF.